A selection of T cell receptor beta chains follows, all from one sample in a study of blood T cell repertoires in COVID-19. Produced via immunoSEQ multiplex PCR; TCRdb's table is partial and in-frame only. This table holds 250,000 or so clones, roughly 86% found once. The specimen sequenced was PBMCs or T cells enriched from blood (not recorded which). The receptors here all came from a woman younger than 45 with acute COVID-19. The CDR3 runs from the conserved cysteine through the conserved F or W. A D gene is named only where the DNA matches it firmly. Size values are once, few and many counts, or a class for expanded clones, and some rows have none.

abundance | j_gene | v_gene | d_gene | CDR3aa | CDR3nt
. | TRBJ1-1 | TRBV7-2 | . | CASSLVISSWGTNTEAFF | TGTGCCAGCAGCTTAGTTATATCCTCTTGGGGGACAAACACTGAAGCTTTCTTT
. | TRBJ1-2 | TRBV24-1 | TRBD1 | CATSDGQGAGGYTF | TGTGCCACCAGTGATGGACAGGGGGCGGGAGGCTACACCTTC
. | TRBJ1-5 | TRBV19 | TRBD1 | CASMMGQGPYYSNQPQHF | TGTGCCAGTATGATGGGACAGGGGCCCTATTATAGCAATCAGCCCCAGCATTTT
. | TRBJ2-7 | TRBV9 | TRBD1 | CASSAGQDYEQYF | TGTGCCAGCAGCGCCGGACAGGACTACGAGCAGTACTTC
. | TRBJ1-5 | TRBV10-2 | TRBD1 | CASRDRGVQPQHF | TGCGCCAGCAGGGACAGGGGGGTTCAGCCCCAGCATTTT
. | TRBJ1-6 | TRBV6-5 | . | CASRIQSSYNSPLHF | TGTGCCAGCAGGATACAGAGCTCCTATAATTCACCCCTCCACTTT
once | TRBJ2-1 | TRBV5-1 | . | CASSPGWVDYNEQFF | TGCGCCAGCAGCCCGGGGTGGGTTGACTACAATGAGCAGTTCTTC
. | TRBJ1-5 | TRBV9 | . | CASSVSGDSNQPQHF | TGTGCCAGCAGCGTATCAGGGGATAGCAATCAGCCCCAGCATTTT
once | TRBJ1-1 | TRBV2 | . | CASTRTGMNTEAFF | TGTGCCAGCACCCGGACGGGAATGAACACTGAAGCTTTCTTT
. | TRBJ1-6 | TRBV13 | TRBD1 | CASSFTTGGAEKSPLHF | TGTGCCAGCAGCTTCACAACAGGGGGCGCGGAGAAATCACCCCTCCACTTT
. | TRBJ1-2 | TRBV7-9 | TRBD1 | CASSLTGTGYGYTF | TGTGCCAGCAGCTTGACCGGGACAGGGTACGGCTACACCTTC
. | TRBJ2-1 | TRBV11-2 | . | CASRILAGVGQFF | TGTGCCAGCAGAATTCTCGCAGGGGTTGGGCAGTTCTTC
few | TRBJ1-3 | TRBV4-3 | . | CASSQSSPPGTGNTIYF | TGCGCCAGCAGCCAATCATCTCCTCCAGGGACTGGAAACACCATATATTTT
. | TRBJ2-1 | TRBV7-9 | . | CASSSTNNEQFF | TGTGCCAGCAGCTCCACTAACAATGAGCAGTTCTTC
. | TRBJ2-2 | TRBV6-5 | . | CASSSPGHPGELFF | TGTGCCAGCAGTTCACCGGGACACCCCGGGGAGCTGTTTTTT
. | TRBJ2-7 | TRBV4-3 | TRBD2 | CASSQDGTSGGDEQYF | TGCGCCAGCAGCCAAGATGGGACTAGCGGGGGGGACGAGCAGTACTTC
. | TRBJ1-6 | TRBV2 | . | CASTRNNSPLHF | TGTGCCAGCACTAGGAATAATTCACCCCTCCACTTT
. | TRBJ1-6 | TRBV10-3 | . | CAIRGDGADNSPLHF | TGTGCCATCCGGGGGGATGGAGCCGATAATTCACCCCTCCACTTT
. | TRBJ1-1 | TRBV18 | . | CASSKGDETEAFF | TGTGCCAGCTCAAAGGGAGACGAGACTGAAGCTTTCTTT
. | TRBJ1-2 | TRBV2 | . | CASADSHVYGYTF | TGTGCCAGCGCCGACAGTCATGTCTATGGCTACACCTTC
. | TRBJ1-1 | TRBV7-9 | TRBD1 | CASSRLTGAQDRNTEAFF | TGTGCCAGCAGCAGACTTACAGGGGCGCAGGATAGAAACACTGAAGCTTTCTTT
. | TRBJ1-5 | TRBV27 | . | CASSMGGSNQPQHF | TGTGCCAGCAGTATGGGGGGATCCAATCAGCCCCAGCATTTT
. | TRBJ1-2 | TRBV18 | . | CASSRALGEYGYTF | TGTGCCAGCTCACGGGCCCTCGGGGAGTATGGCTACACCTTC
. | TRBJ1-2 | TRBV2 | . | CASSESPGDYGYTF | TGTGCCAGCAGTGAGTCTCCAGGGGACTATGGCTACACCTTC
. | TRBJ1-1 | TRBV11-2 | . | CASSPLGGRRTEAFF | TGTGCCAGCAGCCCACTTGGGGGCAGGCGCACTGAAGCTTTCTTT
. | TRBJ1-2 | TRBV19 | TRBD1 | CASSIQGALFESYGYTF | TGTGCCAGTAGTATCCAGGGGGCCTTATTCGAGAGCTATGGCTACACCTTC
once | TRBJ2-1 | TRBV5-1 | . | CASSLGGDNEQFF | TGCGCCAGCAGCTTGGGGGGCGACAATGAGCAGTTCTTC
. | TRBJ1-4 | TRBV18 | TRBD1 | CASSPSGGNEKLFF | TGTGCCAGCTCACCGTCAGGGGGCAATGAAAAACTGTTTTTT
few | TRBJ1-1 | TRBV6-6 | . | CASSWNAVQGRLGDTEAFF | TGTGCCAGCAGCTGGAATGCGGTACAGGGACGTTTAGGGGACACTGAAGCTTTCTTT
. | TRBJ2-7 | TRBV7-2 | . | CASSLAGESYEQYF | TGTGCCAGCAGCTTAGCCGGGGAATCGTACGAGCAGTACTTC
. | TRBJ1-5 | TRBV2 | TRBD1 | CASSEQGAANNQPQHF | TGTGCCAGCAGTGAACAGGGGGCCGCTAACAATCAGCCCCAGCATTTT
. | TRBJ1-2 | TRBV4-1 | . | CASSQARLRDSGYTF | TGCGCCAGCAGCCAAGCCCGACTGAGGGACTCTGGCTACACCTTC
. | TRBJ2-7 | TRBV12-3/TRBV12-4 | . | CASSPRDSKQYF | TGTGCCAGCAGCCCACGGGACTCCAAGCAGTACTTC
. | TRBJ2-2 | TRBV12-5 | TRBD2 | CASGFTTGLAGHGELFF | TGTGCTAGTGGTTTTACCACTGGACTAGCGGGGCACGGGGAGCTGTTTTTT
. | TRBJ1-1 | TRBV30 | . | CACWSGSIASTEAFF | TGTGCCTGCTGGTCGGGTTCGATCGCGAGCACTGAAGCTTTCTTT
. | TRBJ2-2 | TRBV5-4 | . | CASSLGRESGELFF | TGTGCCAGCAGCTTGGGCAGGGAATCCGGGGAGCTGTTTTTT
. | TRBJ2-5 | TRBV2 | TRBD1 | CASRATGGETQYF | TGTGCCAGCAGGGCGACAGGGGGAGAGACCCAGTACTTC
. | TRBJ2-3 | TRBV6-5 | . | CASNPLGGTDTQYF | TGTGCCAGCAACCCCCTGGGAGGCACAGATACGCAGTATTTT
. | TRBJ1-1 | TRBV5-1 | TRBD1 | CASSFRQGTEAFF | TGCGCCAGCAGCTTCCGACAGGGTACTGAAGCTTTCTTT
. | TRBJ1-1 | TRBV3-1/TRBV3-2 | . | CASNQGTNTAEAFF | TGTGCCAGCAACCAAGGGACTAATACAGCTGAAGCTTTCTTT
. | TRBJ2-5 | TRBV5-8 | TRBD1 | CASSLGELTGRQETQYF | TGTGCCAGCAGCTTGGGCGAGTTGACAGGGCGGCAAGAGACCCAGTACTTC
. | TRBJ1-1 | TRBV5-1 | . | CASKVGQYRSEAFF | TGCGCCAGCAAAGTAGGACAGTATCGTTCTGAAGCTTTCTTT
few | TRBJ1-6 | TRBV11-2 | . | CASSIQAYNSPLHF | TGTGCCAGCAGCATCCAGGCTTATAATTCACCCCTCCACTTT
once | TRBJ1-1 | TRBV6-5 | . | CASERPEVTEAFF | TGTGCCAGCGAACGGCCGGAGGTCACTGAAGCTTTCTTT
. | TRBJ2-1 | TRBV7-7 | . | CASSPVLSSYNEQFF | TGTGCTAGCAGCCCTGTTCTGAGCTCCTACAATGAGCAGTTCTTC
few | TRBJ1-1 | TRBV7-8 | . | CASSKSVMNTEAFF | TGTGCCAGCAGCAAATCCGTTATGAACACTGAAGCTTTCTTT
. | TRBJ1-6 | TRBV7-9 | . | CASSPVLRYYSPLHF | TGTGCCAGCAGCCCCGTTCTCCGGTACTATTCACCCCTCCACTTT
. | TRBJ1-4 | TRBV15 | . | CATSRGGTENEKLFF | TGTGCCACCAGCAGAGGCGGGACGGAGAATGAAAAACTGTTTTTT
once | TRBJ1-1 | TRBV5-1 | . | CASRMSGLDTEAFF | TGCGCCAGCAGGATGTCGGGGTTGGACACTGAAGCTTTCTTT
. | TRBJ2-5 | TRBV7-9 | . | CASSSGHRSQETQYF | TGTGCCAGCAGCTCCGGACACCGAAGCCAAGAGACCCAGTACTTC
. | TRBJ1-6 | TRBV6-2/TRBV6-3 | . | CASSLSNSPLHF | TGTGCCAGCAGTCTGAGTAATTCACCCCTCCACTTT
. | TRBJ1-5 | TRBV10-1 | TRBD1 | CASSDVDREPYSNQPQHF | TGCGCCAGCAGTGATGTGGACAGGGAGCCTTATAGCAATCAGCCCCAGCATTTT
. | TRBJ2-7 | TRBV5-3 | TRBD1 | CARSNRGPGQTYEQYF | TGTGCCAGAAGCAACAGGGGTCCGGGACAGACCTACGAGCAGTACTTC
. | TRBJ1-1 | TRBV10-2 | . | CAISKGGVNTEAFF | TGCGCCATTTCAAAGGGGGGGGTGAACACTGAAGCTTTCTTT
once | TRBJ1-6 | TRBV10-1 | TRBD1 | CASSDSDRLGSPLHF | TGCGCCAGCAGTGACTCGGACAGGCTCGGCTCACCCCTCCACTTT